Below are 22 T cell receptor beta chains sequenced from a single sample in a study of T cells in Graves' hyperthyroidism and ophthalmopathy. Researchers took RNA transcripts and amplified the TCR beta CDR3 regions from them. The study used the HTBI primer set for a first-round RT-PCR of the TCR CDR3. Each CDR3 protein is one row after TCRdb ran MiXCR on the multiplex PCR reads. The table has approximately 690,000 distinct CDR3 sequences, under 25% seen once. Material for sequencing was blood. These receptors were obtained from a young man with Graves' ophthalmopathy.

V and J are TRBV10-3 and TRBJ2-6, with a weak D call TRBD2 (6 bases). The ends were cut back, 6 bases at V and 4 bases at J, with 16 bases in the middle. The CDR3 covers 16 residues. In germline, CDR1 is ENHRY, CDR2 SYGVKD. Written as DNA, the CDR3 is TGTGCCATCAGCGCACTCGGAGGGCCCGGGGCCAACGTCCTGACTTTC. Translation: CAISALGGPGANVLTF.

The V gene is TRBV3-1, the J gene TRBJ2-3; 8 positions match TRBD2. Germline CDR1 LGHDT, CDR2 YNNKEL (reference sequence). V shed 3 bases, J shed 1 base, and the junction held 6 bases outside the gene matches. There are 16 residues in the CDR3. CDR3 DNA: TGTGCCAGCAGCCATGGCGGACTAGCTGGCACAGATACGCAGTATTTT. Protein: CASSHGGLAGTDTQYF.

The V gene is TRBV11-2, the J gene TRBJ1-3; D gene uncertain. The CDR3 covers 12 residues. Germline V gene lookup returns CDR1 SGHAT and CDR2 FQNNGV. The V gene lost 5 bases and the J gene lost 5 bases, with 7 bases spanning the gap. CDR3 DNA: TGTGCCAGCAGCGCACAACGAAACACCATATATTTT. Translating it yields CASSAQRNTIYF.

This chain connects TRBV20-1 to TRBJ2-7, with TRBD2 matching over 7 bases. CDR3 length equals 13 residues. V was pared by 6 bases and J by 4 bases, with 9 bases of the junction left unmatched. Germline V lookup: CDR1 DFQATT, CDR2 SNEGSKA (reference sequence). The CDR3 nucleotides read TGCAGTGCCCGCCGGGGCGGGAGTTACGAGCAGTACTTC. Its protein product is CSARRGGSYEQYF.

This CDR3 is CASSISAGGRNEQFF. The CDR3 DNA is TGTGCCAGTAGTATCTCCGCGGGAGGTAGGAATGAGCAGTTCTTC. The gene calls are TRBV19 and TRBJ2-1; TRBD2 matches at 8 bases. V was pared by 3 bases and J by 7 bases, with 8 bases of the junction left unmatched. CDR3 length: 15 amino acids. The V gene's germline CDR1 is LNHDA and CDR2 SQIVND (reference sequence).

The CDR3: CASSPRSAADTDTQYF. The CDR3 DNA is TGTGCCAGCTCACCACGCTCTGCGGCAGACACAGATACGCAGTATTTT. The chain is built from TRBV18 and TRBJ2-3; D is undetermined. In germline, CDR1 is KGHSH, CDR2 LQKENI. The CDR3 totals 16 residues. Between the trimmed V and J ends, which lost 1 base and 2 bases, there was a span of 13 bases.

The chain is built from TRBV28 and TRBJ2-4; TRBD2 is a possible D gene (6 bases). Germline V CDR1 and CDR2: MDHEN, SYDVKM. This CDR3 has 15 amino acids. Trimming shortened V by 4 bases and J by 7 bases, and 17 bases separated the two germline ends. The CDR3 protein is CASSSPLGGRNIQYF. CDR3 nucleotides: TGTGCCAGCAGTTCCCCCCTAGGTGGGAGGAACATTCAGTACTTC.

V gene TRBV28 combines with J gene TRBJ2-5; D not resolved. The germline CDR1 and CDR2 sequences are MDHEN and SYDVKM. There are 15 residues in the CDR3. The V gene lost 6 bases and the J gene lost 4 bases, with 18 bases spanning the gap. This CDR3 is CASSLQGLPGETQYF. Here the CDR3 DNA reads TGTGCCAGCAGCCTCCAAGGTCTTCCTGGAGAGACCCAGTACTTC.

This clonotype was seen repeatedly, ten times or more. The V and J genes are TRBV9 and TRBJ2-3; a weak D match, TRBD1 (5 bases). CDR1 and CDR2 (germline): SGDLS, YYNGEE. V was shortened by 0 bases and J by 4 bases, with 6 bases between the two germline ends. The CDR3 spans 13 residues. The CDR3 bases are TGTGCCAGCAGCGTAGCAGGGTCAGATACGCAGTATTTT. Its protein product is CASSVAGSDTQYF.

The chain combines TRBV11-2 with TRBJ1-1, with 7 bases aligning to TRBD1. The CDR3 is 17 amino acids. Looked up from germline, CDR1 is SGHAT and CDR2 is FQNNGV. Trimming removed 5 bases from V and 3 bases from J; junction bases left unmatched: 15. The CDR3 coding sequence is TGTGCCAGCAGCCGCGCGGAAGGGGGCCCGTGGTACACTGAAGCTTTCTTT. Its protein is CASSRAEGGPWYTEAFF.

The chain links TRBV6-2 or TRBV6-3 to TRBJ2-3, with 9 bases matching TRBD2. V lost 5 bases, J lost 3 bases, and 9 bases stayed unmatched. The germline V gene has CDR1 MNHEY and CDR2 SVGEGT. This CDR3 contains 16 residues. DNA for the CDR3: TGTGCCAGCAGTCAACTTCAGACTAGCGGTACAGATACGCAGTATTTT. Encoded protein: CASSQLQTSGTDTQYF.

The CDR3 is CAWNIGPGVAFF. DNA for the CDR3: TGTGCCTGGAACATCGGACCTGGGGTTGCTTTCTTT. The V call is TRBV30, the J call TRBJ1-1; D is ambiguous. V was clipped by 4 bases and J by 11 bases, with 17 bases between them. The CDR3 is 12 amino acids. Germline CDR1 is GTSNPN and CDR2 is SVGIG (reference sequence).

This clonotype was picked up many times. The chain recombines TRBV11-2 with TRBJ2-7; no clear D gene. The V gene's germline CDR1 is SGHAT and CDR2 FQNNGV. CDR3 length: 13 residues. V shed 4 bases and J shed 0 bases, with 7 bases lying between them. The chain's CDR3 is CASSYANSYEQYF. In DNA form, the CDR3 reads TGTGCCAGCAGCTACGCGAACTCCTACGAGCAGTACTTC.

This clonotype was recorded a few times. V is TRBV10-3 and J is TRBJ2-1, with TRBD1 as a possible D gene (6 bases). This CDR3 region has 15 residues. Germline CDR1 reads ENHRY; CDR2 reads SYGVKD. V lost 3 bases and J lost 10, with 19 bases in between. The CDR3 nucleotides read TGTGCCATCAGTGATACGGCTGCGAGGGGGAAGGAGCAGTTCTTC. Protein: CAISDTAARGKEQFF.

This clonotype has a count of ten or more. The J gene is TRBJ2-7, the V gene TRBV28; D is uncertain. CDR1 MDHEN and CDR2 SYDVKM come from the germline V gene. V shed 3 bases and J shed 0 bases, with 12 bases lying between them. This CDR3 has 15 amino acids. The DNA of the CDR3 is TGTGCCAGCAGTTTTCTGTTCGCCCCCTCCTACGAGCAGTACTTC. This codes for CASSFLFAPSYEQYF.

Many counts were recorded for this clonotype. The rearrangement links TRBV28 to TRBJ2-3, with 14 bases aligning to TRBD2. Losses at the gene ends were 4 bases for V and 6 bases for J; bases not matched to a gene: 6. Per the germline V gene, CDR1 is MDHEN and CDR2 is SYDVKM. The CDR3 runs to 16 residues. In DNA form, the CDR3 reads TGTGCCAGCAGTTCCCCGGGACTAGCGGGAGTGGATACGCAGTATTTT. Translated, it gives CASSSPGLAGVDTQYF.

This clonotype was observed many times. The gene calls are TRBV7-2 and TRBJ2-7; the D is unclear. CDR3 size: 15 residues. Germline V gives CDR1 SGHTA, CDR2 FQGNSA. The V and J ends lost 2 bases and 1 base respectively, with 12 bases between them. The CDR3 DNA reads as TGTGCCAGCAGCTTATTACCAGTGGTTTCCTACGAGCAGTACTTC. Translating it yields CASSLLPVVSYEQYF.

V is TRBV28 and J is TRBJ1-4; possibly TRBD1 for D (5 bases). Per germline, CDR1 MDHEN and CDR2 SYDVKM. This CDR3 contains 14 residues. The V gene lost 7 bases and the J gene lost 8 bases, with 17 bases spanning the gap. CDR3 nucleotide sequence: TGTGCCAGCACCCCGGGGGGTCGGTACGAAAAACTGTTTTTT. This gives the protein CASTPGGRYEKLFF.

In its sample, this clonotype was seen many times. The chain is built from TRBV7-2 and TRBJ1-1, with D possibly matching TRBD1 (5 bases). The CDR3 length is 14 residues. Looked up from germline, CDR1 is SGHTA and CDR2 is FQGNSA. The V end was cut by 3 bases, the J end by 3 bases, with 11 bases between. CDR3 DNA sequence: TGTGCCAGCAGCTTCCAGGGTGGAGACACTGAAGCTTTCTTT. This codes for CASSFQGGDTEAFF. The variable domain in full, completed from reference TRBV7-2 and TRBJ1-1, reads GAGVSQSPSNKVTEKGKDVELRCDPISGHTALYWYRQSLGQGLEFLIYFQGNSAPDKSGLPSDRFSAERTGGSVSTLTIQRTQQEDSAVYLCASSFQGGDTEAFFGQGTRLTVV.

This clonotype was observed many times. The V gene is TRBV7-9, the J gene TRBJ2-5; TRBD2 is a possible D gene (6 bases). Germline V gene lookup returns CDR1 SEHNR and CDR2 FQNEAQ (reference sequence). V gave up 7 bases and J gave up 11 bases, with 20 bases separating them. The CDR3 is 13 amino acids. The CDR3 nucleotides read TGTGCCAGCATCCCAGCCGAGGGGCGGGGACAGTACTTC. Its protein is CASIPAEGRGQYF.

This clonotype was observed a few times. V usage is TRBV12-3 or TRBV12-4 and J usage is TRBJ1-1; D gene uncertain. This CDR3 region has 13 residues. The V gene lost 5 bases and the J gene lost 6 bases, with 13 bases spanning the gap. CDR3 bases: TGTGCCAGCAGTGCAGGCCCGATGGCTGAAGCTTTCTTT. As protein: CASSAGPMAEAFF.

This clonotype occurred a few times. The rearrangement uses TRBV27 and TRBJ2-1; 7 bases align to TRBD2. The ends lost 5 bases at V and 5 bases at J; junction bases unmatched: 9. This CDR3 is 15 amino acids long. Germline-derived CDR1 and CDR2 are MNHEY and SMNVEV (reference sequence). CDR3: CASSGLVGSNNEQFF. For the CDR3, the DNA is TGTGCCAGCAGTGGACTAGTGGGATCCAACAATGAGCAGTTCTTC.